This T cell receptor beta chain is from a study of radiation and T cells in renal cell carcinoma. Notes on the study in general: In blood, top tumor clones expanded by 2 weeks, shrinking by 4.

As for time point: baseline pretreatment blood. The treatment denotes: 15 Gy SBRT to primary tumor, nephrectomy 4 weeks later. This renal cell carcinoma was of the clear cell type. Concerning this clone: Its antigen is as yet unknown.

Clones were sequenced by immunoSEQ multiplex PCR, and TCRdb holds only the in-frame ones, with some missing. The sample records over 120,000 clones, roughly 84% being singletons. Germline V gives CDR1 LGHNA, CDR2 YSLEER. The V end lost 1 base, the J end lost 6 bases, and 12 bases lay between the germline ends. The CDR3 totals 14 residues. This sample comprised blood, obtained from a patient whose treatment included radiotherapy and nephrectomy. The sequence derives from a woman aged 50 to 60 with renal cell carcinoma. The chain links TRBV4-3 to TRBJ1-2, with D possibly TRBD1 on 6 matching bases. The DNA of the CDR3 is TGCGCCAGCAGCCAAGGGTCTAGGGGGGATGGCTACACCTTC. Amino acid sequence: CASSQGSRGDGYTF.